These 28 T cell receptor beta chains share one sample of origin, sequenced in a study of CD8 T cells in Susac syndrome. RNA amounts of roughly 0.5 to 1 ug underwent reverse transcription with random hexamers. MiXCR, run by TCRdb on the immunoSEQ multiplex PCR reads, gives a single entry per CDR3 protein. Of 400,000 or so distinct CDR3 sequences listed, more than 80% are singletons. Sequenced material: CD8+ T cells from PBMCs. These receptors originate from a human donor with multiple sclerosis.

This clonotype was seen just once. V usage is TRBV2 and J usage is TRBJ1-2, with D possibly being TRBD1 (5 bases). V gave up 6 bases and J gave up 7 bases, with 21 bases separating them. There are 15 residues in the CDR3. Germline V CDR1 and CDR2: SNHLY, FYNNEI. The CDR3, as DNA: TGTGCCAGCAGCGCCGAAGAGACAGCCTGGGGTGGCTACACCTTC. Translated, it gives CASSAEETAWGGYTF.

J is TRBJ2-3 and V is TRBV27, with 7 bases fitting TRBD1. V shed 6 bases, J shed 6 bases, and the junction held 3 bases outside the gene matches. CDR1 and CDR2 (germline): MNHEY, SMNVEV (reference sequence). This CDR3 spans 12 amino acids. CDR3 sequence reads: CASRQDRDTQYF. CDR3 DNA sequence: TGTGCCAGCAGACAGGACAGGGATACGCAGTATTTT.

The rearrangement links TRBV5-1 to TRBJ2-1, with a possible D match to TRBD2 (7 bases). Per the germline V gene, CDR1 is SGHRS and CDR2 is YFSETQ. V lost 2 bases and J lost 2, with 14 bases in between. CDR3 length equals 16 residues. The CDR3 loop is CASSLMGGPTYNEQFF. CDR3 nucleotides: TGCGCCAGCAGCTTAATGGGGGGGCCAACCTACAATGAGCAGTTCTTC. The variable domain in full, with the rest retrieved from reference TRBV5-1 and TRBJ2-1, is KAGVTQTPRYLIKTRGQQVTLSCSPISGHRSVSWYQQTPGQGLQFLFEYFSETQRNKGNFPGRFSGRQFSNSRSEMNVSTLELGDSALYLCASSLMGGPTYNEQFFGPGTRLTVL.

J is TRBJ2-7 and V is TRBV30; 15 nucleotides match TRBD2. The CDR3 loop spans 17 amino acids. V shed 3 bases and J 3 bases; nucleotides not matched to a gene: 9. CDR1 is GTSNPN and CDR2 is SVGIG in the germline V gene (reference sequence). This chain's CDR3 is CAWRGRTSGRENYEQYF. The CDR3 DNA follows: TGTGCCTGGAGAGGACGGACTAGCGGGAGGGAAAACTACGAGCAGTACTTC.

This chain joins TRBV5-4 and TRBJ1-2; 10 bases are a match to TRBD1. The ends lost 3 bases at V and 4 bases at J; junction bases unmatched: 12. Germline V gene data show CDR1 as SGHNT and CDR2 as YYREEE (reference sequence). The CDR3 consists of 17 residues. For the CDR3, the DNA is TGTGCCAGCAGCTCACAGGCGACAGGGGGCGCTCTCTATGGCTACACCTTC. It specifies CASSSQATGGALYGYTF.

The chain is built from TRBV13 and TRBJ2-3; 16 bases map to TRBD2. Germline CDR1 reads PRHDT; CDR2 reads FYEKMQ (reference sequence). The CDR3 spans 22 residues. J was trimmed by 2 bases and V by 5 bases; bases with no gene match: 19. The CDR3 DNA reads TGTGCCAGCAGCACCCTGGGACTAGCGGGGGGGCCCGATCATCTCTCCACAGATACGCAGTATTTT. Protein sequence: CASSTLGLAGGPDHLSTDTQYF.

This clonotype was seen more than once but under ten times. The J gene is TRBJ1-1, the V gene TRBV6-2 or TRBV6-3; D remains unclear. Germline V gene data show CDR1 as MNHEY and CDR2 as SVGEGT. V was clipped by 2 bases and J by 6 bases, with 10 bases between them. This CDR3 comprises 13 residues. Written as DNA, the CDR3 is TGTGCCAGCAGTTACCGCCTGGATGCTGAAGCTTTCTTT. It is translated as CASSYRLDAEAFF.

This chain connects TRBV7-9 to TRBJ2-2, with a weak D call TRBD2 (6 bases). Deletions cut 5 bases from V and 5 bases from J, with 9 bases between. The germline gives CDR1 SEHNR, CDR2 FQNEAQ (reference sequence). The CDR3 has 13 amino acids. CDR3 amino acids: CASSVSGTGELFF. The CDR3 coding sequence is TGTGCCAGCAGCGTTAGCGGAACCGGGGAGCTGTTTTTT.

The chain has TRBV10-3 and TRBJ1-2; no reliable D call. Germline values: CDR1 ENHRY, CDR2 SYGVKD. V was trimmed by 0 bases and J by 1 base, leaving 9 bases between them. The CDR3 covers 15 residues. CDR3 DNA sequence: TGTGCCATCAGTGAGTCAGCGGGGATTAACTATGGCTACACCTTC. Translated, it gives CAISESAGINYGYTF.

The chain links TRBV5-1 to TRBJ2-5; TRBD1 agrees at 8 bases. In germline, CDR1 is SGHRS, CDR2 YFSETQ. V shed 1 base, J shed 5 bases, and the junction held 1 base outside the gene matches. The CDR3 has 13 residues. In nucleotides, the CDR3 is TGCGCCAGCAGCTTGAGACAGGGGGAGACCCAGTACTTC. Protein sequence: CASSLRQGETQYF.

The chain has TRBV2 and TRBJ2-7; the D is unclear. The germline V and J ends were trimmed by 6 bases and 11 bases, with 11 bases remaining between them. CDR1 and CDR2 from the germline V gene are SNHLY and FYNNEI. The CDR3 sequence is 10 residues long. The CDR3 reads CASRGPVEYF. CDR3 DNA: TGTGCCAGCAGGGGCCCCGTGGAGTACTTC.

V is TRBV2 and J is TRBJ2-7; 13 bases are shared with TRBD2. The CDR3 spans 16 residues. Unmatched junction bases numbered 11, after V lost 6 bases and J lost 6 bases. Per the germline V gene, CDR1 is SNHLY and CDR2 is FYNNEI. The CDR3 nucleotides read TGTGCCAGCAGCGTTATCAGGACTAGCGGGAGTAGCGAGCAGTACTTC. This encodes CASSVIRTSGSSEQYF.

The CDR3 bases are TGTGCCAGCAGTGAAGGGGGCGAGTTAACTTCGGATTCACCCCTCCACTTT. It codes for CASSEGGELTSDSPLHF. The chain combines TRBV2 with TRBJ1-6; D is possibly TRBD1 (5 bases). The CDR3 contains 17 residues. Germline CDR1 SNHLY, CDR2 FYNNEI. Deletions cut 1 base from V and 8 bases from J, with 18 bases between.

This clonotype was counted once. V and J are TRBV10-3 and TRBJ1-2, with D maybe TRBD1 (6 bases). V lost 0 bases, J lost 4 bases, and 9 bases lay in between. Germline CDR1 is ENHRY and CDR2 is SYGVKD. This CDR3 has 14 amino acids. The CDR3 loop is CAISESEGGYGYTF. CDR3 sequence (DNA): TGTGCCATCAGTGAGTCGGAGGGGGGCTATGGCTACACCTTC.

V gene TRBV12-3 or TRBV12-4 combines with J gene TRBJ2-1; 8 bases fit TRBD1. The CDR3 loop spans 18 amino acids. Germline trimming cut 3 bases from V and 6 bases from J; bases unmatched to any gene: 16. The CDR3 DNA is TGTGCCAGCAGTTTTCTGATTAAGACAGGGGTTGGACCCAATGAGCAGTTCTTC. Translated, it gives CASSFLIKTGVGPNEQFF.

The chain links TRBV4-1 to TRBJ2-1; 10 nucleotides match TRBD2. The J segment lost 7 bases and the V segment lost 6 bases, leaving 9 bases of the junction unmatched. CDR1 is MGHRA and CDR2 is YSYEKL in the germline V gene. This CDR3 region has 15 residues. CDR3 protein: CASSMLAGVGNEQFF. CDR3 in DNA: TGCGCCAGCAGTATGCTAGCGGGAGTCGGTAATGAGCAGTTCTTC.

The chain has TRBV29-1 and TRBJ2-3; D possibly matches TRBD1 or TRBD2 (6 bases each). Germline V gene sequence: CDR1 SQVTM, CDR2 ANQGSEA. CDR3 length equals 14 residues. Trimming shortened V by 4 bases and J by 1 base, and 12 bases separated the two germline ends. The DNA of the CDR3 is TGCAGCGTTGGTGGGGGGCATGGCACAGATACGCAGTATTTT. It codes for CSVGGGHGTDTQYF.

This rearrangement joins TRBV6-1 to TRBJ1-2, with D hard to call. Trimming cost V 7 bases and J 0 bases, with 21 bases left between them. This CDR3 comprises 17 residues. Germline CDR1 and CDR2: MNHNS and SASEGT. CDR3 nucleotide sequence: TGTGCCAGCATTCAAGACTCAACGGAAGAAGCTAACTATGGCTACACCTTC. The encoded protein is CASIQDSTEEANYGYTF.

This sequence joins TRBV12-5 and TRBJ1-1; maybe TRBD1 (5 bases). V was shortened by 3 bases and J by 6 bases, with 8 bases between the two germline ends. The CDR3 covers 12 residues. The germline V gene encodes CDR1 LGHNT and CDR2 FRNRAP. The CDR3 here is CASGFWGAEAFF. CDR3 nucleotides: TGTGCTAGTGGTTTCTGGGGGGCTGAAGCTTTCTTT.

The V gene is TRBV27, the J gene TRBJ2-7; D possibly corresponds to TRBD2 (5 bases). Germline V gives CDR1 MNHEY, CDR2 SMNVEV (reference sequence). Trimming stripped 2 bases from V and 5 bases from J, with 10 bases between. CDR3 size: 13 residues. The CDR3 bases are TGTGCCAGCAGTTTAGCGGGTCCCCACGAGCAGTACTTC. Its protein is CASSLAGPHEQYF.

This clonotype showed up just a few times. This chain uses TRBV27 with TRBJ2-1; 9 positions agree with TRBD1. V lost 5 bases to trimming and J lost 7 bases; unmatched junction nucleotides: 12. Germline-derived CDR1 and CDR2 are MNHEY and SMNVEV (reference sequence). The CDR3 runs to 16 residues. The CDR3 DNA is TGTGCCAGCAGTCTCGGAGTGGGGACAGGGATGAATGAGCAGTTCTTC. As protein: CASSLGVGTGMNEQFF.

The chain carries TRBV4-1 and TRBJ1-2; 7 bases line up with TRBD1. Germline values: CDR1 MGHRA, CDR2 YSYEKL. The ends lost 5 bases at V and 3 bases at J; junction bases unmatched: 3. The CDR3 is made up of 13 amino acids. CDR3 nucleotides: TGCGCCAGCAGCTGGGGGACAGACTATGGCTACACCTTC. It translates to CASSWGTDYGYTF.

This clonotype was seen a few times. An end of the junction does not agree with germline; a read error may underlie this. This CDR3 is CASSPRLAASHEQYF. As DNA, the CDR3 is TGTGCCAGCAGCCCTAGACTAGCAGCCTCCCACGAGCAGTACTTC. The rearrangement links TRBV3-1 to TRBJ2-7; 7 positions match TRBD2. This CDR3 is 15 amino acids long. Germline values: CDR1 LGHDT, CDR2 YNNKEL (reference sequence).

The chain uses TRBV5-6 and TRBJ2-1; 10 nucleotides line up with TRBD2. The CDR3 has 21 amino acids. Germline V lookup: CDR1 SGHDT, CDR2 YYEEEE. V shed 2 bases and J 0 bases; nucleotides not matched to a gene: 17. The CDR3 DNA is TGTGCCAGCAGCTTTTCGACTAGCGGGTGGGACGGATTAAGCTCCTACAATGAGCAGTTCTTC. It translates to CASSFSTSGWDGLSSYNEQFF.

The chain carries TRBV20-1 and TRBJ2-1; unclear D gene. CDR1 and CDR2 from the germline V gene are DFQATT and SNEGSKA (reference sequence). Trimming removed 1 base at V and 6 bases at J, with 10 bases between. The CDR3 has 13 residues. The CDR3 DNA reads as TGCAGTGCTAGAGGTCTAGGTGCCAATGAGCAGTTCTTC. Protein: CSARGLGANEQFF.

The V and J genes are TRBV29-1 and TRBJ2-1; a possible D gene is TRBD1 (5 bases). CDR3 size: 11 residues. V was shortened by 7 bases and J by 1 base, with 5 bases between the two germline ends. Germline V gene sequence: CDR1 SQVTM, CDR2 ANQGSEA. CDR3 DNA sequence: TGCAGCGCAGGGTCCTACAATGAGCAGTTCTTC. Its translation: CSAGSYNEQFF.

This chain connects TRBV7-9 to TRBJ2-7, with 9 bases fitting TRBD1. Germline V gene data show CDR1 as SEHNR and CDR2 as FQNEAQ (reference sequence). Trimming removed 5 bases from V and 4 bases from J; junction bases left unmatched: 12. This CDR3 has 16 residues. This chain's CDR3 is CASSPSEGTGIYEQYF. As DNA, the CDR3 is TGTGCCAGCAGCCCCAGTGAGGGGACAGGGATATACGAGCAGTACTTC.

This chain uses TRBV4-1 with TRBJ2-3; D remains ambiguous. There are 13 residues in the CDR3. V was pared by 0 bases and J by 4 bases, with 5 bases between. The V gene's germline CDR1 is MGHRA and CDR2 YSYEKL. CDR3 residues: CASSQDAADTQYF. The CDR3 bases are TGCGCCAGCAGCCAAGATGCGGCAGATACGCAGTATTTT.